The clone carrying this T cell receptor (beta chain) was seen a handful of times. What it recognizes is unknown. TCRdb processed the RT-PCR reads anew with MiXCR; each CDR3 protein has one entry. Of 530,000 or so distinct CDR3 sequences in the sample, 25% were seen once. The data derive from a study of response to subunit inactivated influenza vaccine. General study points: Authors suggested each seasonal influenza vaccination recruits few new T cells.

CDR1 and CDR2 (germline): SGHTA, FQGNSA. This CDR3 has 15 residues. V lost 0 bases and J lost 4; bases outside the gene matches: 3. The specimen comprised CD4+ T cells sorted from PBMCs, sampled more than 4 days after vaccination. J is TRBJ2-3 and V is TRBV7-2, with 8 bases matching TRBD1. The receptor's source is a man between 45 and 60 years old who received an inactivated influenza vaccine. CDR3 residues: CASSLARQGPDTQYF. The CDR3 DNA reads as TGTGCCAGCAGCTTAGCGCGACAGGGGCCAGATACGCAGTATTTT.